The entry below describes one T cell receptor (beta chain). The antigen is unknown. The sample is drawn from a study of cytomegalovirus exposure and HLA in healthy donors. General study findings and limits: Specificity of a few CMV-associated chains for CMV antigens was verified in vitro. Most TCR sequences proved rare, with some public TCRs found in many donors.

Generated by immunoSEQ multiplex PCR, the TCRdb table keeps only in-frame clones and is missing some. The sample records about 160,000 clones, approximately 86% being singletons. In germline, CDR1 is MDHEN, CDR2 SYDVKM. This CDR3 has 16 residues. J lost 6 bases, V lost 3 bases, and 10 bases had no gene match. The sample was PBMCs. This clonotype originated in a woman aged 18-29 years in good health and CMV-seronegative. V gene TRBV28 combines with J gene TRBJ1-5, with TRBD1 identical over 8 bases. CDR3 sequence: CASSFPRQGYSQPQHF. For the CDR3, the DNA is TGTGCCAGCAGTTTCCCGCGACAGGGGTATAGTCAGCCCCAGCATTTT.